The clone carrying this T cell receptor (beta chain) was detected only once. The record originates from a study of blood T cell repertoires in COVID-19. Study-level background: Sample material is recorded as cDNA or gDNA derived from T cells, B-cell-depleted T cells, or PBMCs.

This CDR3 is built from 14 residues. Per the germline V gene, CDR1 is LNHDA and CDR2 is SQIVND (reference sequence). Trimming removed 4 bases at V and 0 bases at J, with 10 bases between. TCRdb's table, derived via immunoSEQ multiplex PCR, lists solely in-frame clones and lacks some. The sample records about 71,000 clones, 90% being singletons. V gene TRBV19 combines with J gene TRBJ2-7; possible D gene TRBD1, 5 bases. Material for sequencing was peripheral blood. This TCR came from a woman aged 18-30 years with acute or convalescent COVID-19. In nucleotides, the CDR3 is TGTGCCAGTAGTAAACAGGTGGGCTCCTACGAGCAGTACTTC. It encodes CASSKQVGSYEQYF.